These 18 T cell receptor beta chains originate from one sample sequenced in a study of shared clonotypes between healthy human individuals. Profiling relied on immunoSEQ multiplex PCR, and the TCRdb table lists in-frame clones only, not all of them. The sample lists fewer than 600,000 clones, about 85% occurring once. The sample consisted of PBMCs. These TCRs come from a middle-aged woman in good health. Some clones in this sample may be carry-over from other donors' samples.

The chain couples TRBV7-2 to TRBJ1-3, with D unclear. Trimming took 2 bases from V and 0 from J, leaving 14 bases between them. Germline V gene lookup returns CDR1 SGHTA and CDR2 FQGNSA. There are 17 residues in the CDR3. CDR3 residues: CASSLIGPTSSGNTIYF. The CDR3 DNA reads TGTGCCAGCAGCTTAATTGGGCCCACGAGCTCTGGAAACACCATATATTTT.

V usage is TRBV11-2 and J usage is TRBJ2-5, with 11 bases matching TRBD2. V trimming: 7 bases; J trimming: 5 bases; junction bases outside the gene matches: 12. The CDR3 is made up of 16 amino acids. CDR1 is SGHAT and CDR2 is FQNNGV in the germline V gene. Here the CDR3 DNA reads TGTGCCAGCAACAAAGGACTAGCGGGTAGCAGTGAGACCCAGTACTTC. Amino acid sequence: CASNKGLAGSSETQYF.

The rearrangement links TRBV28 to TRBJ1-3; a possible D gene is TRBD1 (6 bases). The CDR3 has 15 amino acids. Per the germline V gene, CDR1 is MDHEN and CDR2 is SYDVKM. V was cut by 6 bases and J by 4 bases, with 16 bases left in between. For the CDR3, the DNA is TGTGCCAGCAGCCCTACAGGGATAGGCGGAAACACCATATATTTT. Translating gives CASSPTGIGGNTIYF.

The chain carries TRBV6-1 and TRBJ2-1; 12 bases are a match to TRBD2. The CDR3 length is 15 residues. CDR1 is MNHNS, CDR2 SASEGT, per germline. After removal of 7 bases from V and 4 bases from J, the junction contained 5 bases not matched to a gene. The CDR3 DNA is TGTGCCAGCATATCGGGACTAGCGGGTTACAATGAGCAGTTCTTC. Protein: CASISGLAGYNEQFF.

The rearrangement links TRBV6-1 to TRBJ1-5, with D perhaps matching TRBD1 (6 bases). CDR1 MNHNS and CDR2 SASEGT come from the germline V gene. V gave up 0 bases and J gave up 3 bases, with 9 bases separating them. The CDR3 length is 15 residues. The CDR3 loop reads CASSEARGPNQPQHF. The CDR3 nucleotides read TGTGCCAGCAGTGAAGCCAGGGGCCCCAATCAGCCCCAGCATTTT.

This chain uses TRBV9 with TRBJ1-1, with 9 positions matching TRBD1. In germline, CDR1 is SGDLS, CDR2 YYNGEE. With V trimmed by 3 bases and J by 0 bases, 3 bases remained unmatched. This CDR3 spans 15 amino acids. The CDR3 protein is CASSEDRGLNTEAFF. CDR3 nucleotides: TGTGCCAGCAGCGAGGACAGGGGCCTGAACACTGAAGCTTTCTTT.

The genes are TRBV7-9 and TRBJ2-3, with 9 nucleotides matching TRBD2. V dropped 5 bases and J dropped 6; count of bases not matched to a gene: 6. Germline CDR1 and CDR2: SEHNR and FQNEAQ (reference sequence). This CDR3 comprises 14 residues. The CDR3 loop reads CASSHSGRWDTQYF. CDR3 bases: TGTGCCAGCAGCCATAGCGGGAGATGGGATACGCAGTATTTT.

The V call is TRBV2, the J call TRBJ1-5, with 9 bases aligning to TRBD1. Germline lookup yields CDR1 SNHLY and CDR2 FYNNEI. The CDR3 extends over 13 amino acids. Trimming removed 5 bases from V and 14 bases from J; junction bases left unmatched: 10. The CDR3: CASSKGQGMKKHF. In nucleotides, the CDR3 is TGTGCCAGCAGTAAAGGACAGGGGATGAAAAAGCATTTT.

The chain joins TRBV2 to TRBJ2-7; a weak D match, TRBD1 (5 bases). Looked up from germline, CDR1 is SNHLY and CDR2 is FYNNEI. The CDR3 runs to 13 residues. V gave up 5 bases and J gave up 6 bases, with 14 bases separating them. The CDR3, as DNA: TGTGCCAGCAGTCCAGGGATTGGCGGCGAGCAGTACTTC. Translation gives CASSPGIGGEQYF.

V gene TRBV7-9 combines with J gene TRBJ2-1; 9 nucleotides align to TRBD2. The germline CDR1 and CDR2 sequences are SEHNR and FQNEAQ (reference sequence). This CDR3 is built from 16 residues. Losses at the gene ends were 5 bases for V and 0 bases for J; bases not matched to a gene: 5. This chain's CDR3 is CASSGPAGGSYNEQFF. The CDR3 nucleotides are TGTGCCAGCAGCGGCCCAGCGGGAGGCTCCTACAATGAGCAGTTCTTC. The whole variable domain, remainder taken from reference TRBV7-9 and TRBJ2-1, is DTGVSQNPRHKITKRGQNVTFRCDPISEHNRLYWYRQTLGQGPEFLTYFQNEAQLEKSRLLSDRFSAERPKGSFSTLEIQRTEQGDSAMYLCASSGPAGGSYNEQFFGPGTRLTVL.

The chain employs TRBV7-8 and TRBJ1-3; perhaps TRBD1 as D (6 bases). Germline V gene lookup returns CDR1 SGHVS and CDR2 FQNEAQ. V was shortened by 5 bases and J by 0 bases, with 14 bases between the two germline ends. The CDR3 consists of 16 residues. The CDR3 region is CASSQRGGTSGNTIYF. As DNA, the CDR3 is TGTGCCAGCAGCCAAAGGGGGGGGACCTCTGGAAACACCATATATTTT.

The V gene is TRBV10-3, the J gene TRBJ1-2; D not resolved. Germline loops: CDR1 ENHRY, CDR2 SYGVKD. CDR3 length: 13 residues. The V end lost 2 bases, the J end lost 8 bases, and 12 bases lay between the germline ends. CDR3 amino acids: CAISEAGFQGYTF. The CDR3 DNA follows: TGTGCCATCAGTGAGGCGGGGTTTCAAGGCTACACCTTC.

The DNA of the CDR3 is TGTGCCAGCAGCTTACGGTCTTCAGCCAATTCACCCCTCCACTTT. It codes for CASSLRSSANSPLHF. The V gene is TRBV7-8, the J gene TRBJ1-6; no definite D call. From germline, CDR1 is SGHVS and CDR2 FQNEAQ. V lost 2 bases to trimming and J lost 7 bases, with 12 bases between them. This CDR3 spans 15 amino acids.

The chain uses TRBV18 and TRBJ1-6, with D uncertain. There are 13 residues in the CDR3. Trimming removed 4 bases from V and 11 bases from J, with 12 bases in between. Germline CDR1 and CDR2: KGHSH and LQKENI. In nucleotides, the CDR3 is TGTGCCAGCTCACAACAGAACCAACCACCCCTCCACTTT. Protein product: CASSQQNQPPLHF.

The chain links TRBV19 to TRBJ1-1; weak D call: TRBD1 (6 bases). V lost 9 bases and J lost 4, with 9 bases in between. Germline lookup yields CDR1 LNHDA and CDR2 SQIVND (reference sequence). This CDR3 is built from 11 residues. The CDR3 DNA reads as TGTGCCAGCGAACAGGGCACTGAAGCTTTCTTT. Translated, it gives CASEQGTEAFF.

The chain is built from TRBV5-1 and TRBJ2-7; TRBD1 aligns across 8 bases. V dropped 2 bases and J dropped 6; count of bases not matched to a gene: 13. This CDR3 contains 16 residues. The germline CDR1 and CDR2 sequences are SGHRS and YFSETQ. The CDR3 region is CASSLGRDRPGAEQYF. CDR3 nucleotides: TGCGCCAGCAGCTTAGGCCGGGACAGGCCCGGGGCCGAGCAGTACTTC.

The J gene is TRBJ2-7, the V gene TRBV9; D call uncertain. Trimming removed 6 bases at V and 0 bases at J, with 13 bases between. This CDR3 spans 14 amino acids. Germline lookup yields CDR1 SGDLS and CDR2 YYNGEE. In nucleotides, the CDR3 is TGTGCCAGCAAAAGGCCGGGCCTCTCCTACGAGCAGTACTTC. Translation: CASKRPGLSYEQYF.

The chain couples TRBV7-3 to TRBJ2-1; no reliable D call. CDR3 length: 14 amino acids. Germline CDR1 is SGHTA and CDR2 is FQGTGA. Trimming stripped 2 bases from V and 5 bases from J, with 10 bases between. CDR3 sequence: CASSLGGVNNEQFF. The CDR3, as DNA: TGTGCCAGCAGCTTAGGTGGGGTCAACAATGAGCAGTTCTTC.